One sample yielded the 23 T cell receptor beta chains listed below, sequenced in a study of CD8+ T cells in alopecia areata. Extracted from the samples, RNA was reverse transcribed into cDNA to serve as the sequencing template. The protocol was immunoSEQ multiplex PCR, while the TCRdb copy is restricted to in-frame clones and leaves out a portion. The sample consists of 150,000 to 200,000 clones, about three fifths of them appearing once. Treatment denoted: oral pan-JAK inhibitor, 5-10 mg twice daily. The sequencing used CD4+ T cells sorted from blood, collected between weeks 49 and 50, from a patient treated with tofacitinib. The source of these receptors is a human donor with alopecia areata.

The chain has TRBV29-1 and TRBJ2-7; D is ambiguous. This CDR3 is 11 amino acids long. V lost 7 bases, J lost 1 base, and 8 bases lay in between. Germline-derived CDR1 and CDR2 are SQVTM and ANQGSEA. The CDR3 DNA reads as TGCAGCGCCAAGACTTCCTACGAGCAGTACTTC. Amino acid sequence: CSAKTSYEQYF.

The V and J genes are TRBV2 and TRBJ1-6; D perhaps matches TRBD1 (5 bases). The CDR3 covers 15 residues. The ends were cut back, 7 bases at V and 0 bases at J, with 10 bases in the middle. Germline V lookup: CDR1 SNHLY, CDR2 FYNNEI. The CDR3 DNA reads TGTGCCAGCACCACCGACAGCTCCTATAATTCACCCCTCCACTTT. The encoded protein is CASTTDSSYNSPLHF.

This clone was detected only a few times. The chain carries TRBV9 and TRBJ1-2, with TRBD1 matching 8 bases. V dropped 4 bases and J dropped 5; count of bases not matched to a gene: 10. Germline V gene lookup returns CDR1 SGDLS and CDR2 YYNGEE. The CDR3 spans 15 residues. The CDR3 spells CASSPSDRVRYGYTF. Written as DNA, the CDR3 is TGTGCCAGCAGCCCCTCGGACAGGGTGCGGTATGGCTACACCTTC. The full variable domain, with the rest looked up from reference TRBV9 and TRBJ1-2, is DSGVTQTPKHLITATGQRVTLRCSPRSGDLSVYWYQQSLDQGLQFLIQYYNGEERAKGNILERFSAQQFPDLHSELNLSSLELGDSALYFCASSPSDRVRYGYTFGSGTRLTVV.

The chain couples TRBV29-1 to TRBJ2-5; D not resolved. Matching the DNA end better, TRBJ2-7 makes the J call doubtful. The length of the CDR3 is 12 residues. The germline V gene encodes CDR1 SQVTM and CDR2 ANQGSEA. CDR3 nucleotides: TGCAGCGTTGAACTCGCACAGTACGAGCAGTACTTC. Protein product: CSVELAQYEQYF.

This chain links TRBV19 with TRBJ2-5, with D possibly TRBD2 on 6 matching bases. V lost 5 bases and J lost 0, with 16 bases in between. The V gene's germline CDR1 is LNHDA and CDR2 SQIVND (reference sequence). The CDR3 sequence is 16 residues long. The CDR3 region is CASSVTGGTYQETQYF. The CDR3 nucleotides are TGTGCCAGTAGTGTCACTGGAGGGACCTACCAAGAGACCCAGTACTTC.

V usage is TRBV29-1 and J usage is TRBJ1-4; D unclear. The V end lost 4 bases, the J end lost 8 bases, and 11 bases lay between the germline ends. Germline loops: CDR1 SQVTM, CDR2 ANQGSEA. The CDR3 consists of 12 residues. The CDR3 loop reads CSVGDPDEKLFF. In DNA, the CDR3 is TGCAGCGTTGGTGACCCCGACGAAAAACTGTTTTTT.

V is TRBV30 and J is TRBJ2-5; TRBD2 might be the D (6 bases). Germline V lookup: CDR1 GTSNPN, CDR2 SVGIG (reference sequence). CDR3 length: 12 residues. Trimming cost V 4 bases and J 5 bases, with 11 bases left between them. In DNA form, the CDR3 reads TGTGCCTGGACTCGGAGGGCGGAGACCCAGTACTTC. The encoded protein is CAWTRRAETQYF.

The chain couples TRBV10-3 to TRBJ2-5; the match to TRBD1 covers 8 bases. This CDR3 comprises 16 residues. With V trimmed by 7 bases and J by 1 base, 11 bases remained unmatched. Germline CDR1 reads ENHRY; CDR2 reads SYGVKD. This chain's CDR3 is CAITPGSGTGQETQYF. As DNA, the CDR3 is TGTGCCATCACCCCGGGATCCGGGACAGGCCAAGAGACCCAGTACTTC.

This chain joins TRBV9 and TRBJ2-3; TRBD2 might be the D (6 bases). Germline lookup yields CDR1 SGDLS and CDR2 YYNGEE. This CDR3 has 15 amino acids. The germline V and J ends were trimmed by 0 bases and 2 bases, with 10 bases remaining between them. The CDR3 coding sequence is TGTGCCAGCAGCGTAGGGGAGGTGGCCACAGATACGCAGTATTTT. This gives the protein CASSVGEVATDTQYF.

The rearrangement uses TRBV7-3 and TRBJ2-5, with 7 bases matching TRBD1. CDR1 is SGHTA and CDR2 is FQGTGA in the germline V gene. CDR3 size: 14 residues. J was trimmed by 6 bases and V by 5 bases; bases with no gene match: 9. CDR3 sequence (DNA): TGTGCCAGCAGCCCCACAGGGGACGGGAAGACCCAGTACTTC. This gives the protein CASSPTGDGKTQYF.

The CDR3, as DNA: TGTGCCAGCAGTTACCGTGGACAGGGAAATGGCTACACCTTC. Its translation: CASSYRGQGNGYTF. V and J are TRBV2 and TRBJ1-2, with 8 bases aligning to TRBD1. The germline CDR1 and CDR2 sequences are SNHLY and FYNNEI. Losses at the gene ends were 5 bases for V and 6 bases for J; bases not matched to a gene: 8. The CDR3 covers 14 residues.

This clone was seen a few times. V and J are TRBV4-2 and TRBJ2-3; a possible D gene is TRBD2 (5 bases). The CDR3 consists of 16 residues. Germline lookup yields CDR1 LGHNA and CDR2 YNFKEQ. V shed 1 base and J shed 1 base, with 12 bases lying between them. CDR3 nucleotide sequence: TGTGCCAGCAGCCAAGGGGAGAGAGCGGGCACAGATACGCAGTATTTT. Translation gives CASSQGERAGTDTQYF.

Comments on this clone: Within the sample, other DNA sequences also encode this same CDR3. The chain has TRBV6-5 and TRBJ1-2, with 11 bases that match TRBD1. The CDR3 length is 13 residues. The germline gives CDR1 MNHEY, CDR2 SVGAGI. J gave up 7 bases and V 6 bases, and 4 bases lay outside the gene matches. CDR3 in DNA: TGTGCCAGCAGCCGGACAGGGGGCGGTGGCTACACCTTC. It codes for CASSRTGGGGYTF.

The chain has TRBV4-3 and TRBJ1-6; 10 bases are a match to TRBD1. This CDR3 contains 16 residues. The germline V gene encodes CDR1 LGHNA and CDR2 YSLEER. V shed 0 bases, J shed 10 bases, and the junction held 6 bases outside the gene matches. CDR3 amino acids: CASSQDSRQGASPLHF. For the CDR3, the DNA is TGCGCCAGCAGCCAAGATTCTCGACAGGGGGCATCACCCCTCCACTTT.

This clone came up a few times. The V and J genes are TRBV7-9 and TRBJ2-7; TRBD2 might be the D (6 bases). With 2 bases removed from V and 3 bases from J, the gap between germline ends came to 11 bases. Germline V gives CDR1 SEHNR, CDR2 FQNEAQ (reference sequence). The CDR3 runs 14 residues. In nucleotides, the CDR3 is TGTGCCAGCAGCTTAAGGGACTCAAGCTACGAGCAGTACTTC. This translates into CASSLRDSSYEQYF.

Many counts were recorded for this clone. This chain joins TRBV5-1 and TRBJ2-5; D gene uncertain. V lost 4 bases and J 2 bases, leaving 9 bases between the germline ends. Germline CDR1 and CDR2: SGHRS and YFSETQ. The CDR3 contains 13 residues. CDR3 in amino acids: CASSPRLQETQYF. The CDR3 DNA is TGCGCCAGCAGCCCACGGTTACAAGAGACCCAGTACTTC.

This clone was seen a single time. The rearrangement links TRBV5-6 to TRBJ1-1; unclear D gene. CDR3 length equals 15 residues. Germline loops: CDR1 SGHDT, CDR2 YYEEEE. The V end was cut by 1 base, the J end by 1 base, with 11 bases between. CDR3: CASSLFDPANTEAFF. CDR3 bases: TGTGCCAGCAGCTTGTTCGATCCAGCGAACACTGAAGCTTTCTTT.

V gene TRBV29-1 combines with J gene TRBJ2-7, with 7 bases matching TRBD1. V dropped 6 bases and J dropped 0; count of bases not matched to a gene: 5. The CDR3 runs 13 residues. Germline assignment: CDR1 SQVTM and CDR2 ANQGSEA. This CDR3 is CSVPGQSSYEQYF. DNA of the CDR3: TGCAGCGTCCCGGGACAGAGCTCCTACGAGCAGTACTTC.

The V call is TRBV2, the J call TRBJ2-2, with 8 bases matching TRBD1. With 6 bases clipped from V and 4 bases from J, the junction kept 7 bases outside the gene matches. Germline V gives CDR1 SNHLY, CDR2 FYNNEI. CDR3 length: 15 residues. CDR3 sequence: CASREQGVGTGELFF. The CDR3 coding sequence is TGTGCCAGCAGAGAACAGGGGGTGGGCACCGGGGAGCTGTTTTTT.

This clone came up a few times. This sequence joins TRBV6-6 and TRBJ2-3, with 11 bases lining up with TRBD2. This CDR3 contains 16 residues. In germline, CDR1 is MNHNY, CDR2 SVGAGI (reference sequence). Unmatched junction bases numbered 8, after V lost 4 bases and J lost 5 bases. The CDR3 nucleotides read TGTGCCAGCAGTTTCACCTCTAGCGGGGGGATAGATACGCAGTATTTT. It specifies CASSFTSSGGIDTQYF.

This clone has more than one count but fewer than ten. The V gene is TRBV29-1, the J gene TRBJ2-7; the D gene is possibly TRBD1 (6 bases). Germline V lookup: CDR1 SQVTM, CDR2 ANQGSEA. This CDR3 spans 15 amino acids. Between the trimmed V and J ends, which lost 4 bases and 6 bases, there was a span of 22 bases. CDR3 sequence reads: CSVATVVTGFGEQYF. The DNA of the CDR3 is TGCAGCGTTGCTACAGTCGTCACAGGGTTCGGCGAGCAGTACTTC.

CDR3 in DNA: TGTGCCAGCAGCTTAACCGGACTAGCGGGGGCAGATACGCAGTATTTT. This encodes CASSLTGLAGADTQYF. V and J are TRBV7-3 and TRBJ2-3, with 13 nucleotides matching TRBD2. In germline, CDR1 is SGHTA, CDR2 FQGTGA. The V gene end was trimmed by 0 bases and the J gene end by 4 bases; junction bases not matched to a gene: 1. The CDR3 has 16 amino acids. Full variable domain (remainder filled in from reference TRBV7-3 and TRBJ2-3): GAGVSQTPSNKVTEKGKYVELRCDPISGHTALYWYRQSLGQGPEFLIYFQGTGAADDSGLPNDRFFAVRPEGSVSTLKIQRTERGDSAVYLCASSLTGLAGADTQYFGPGTRLTVL.

J is TRBJ1-1 and V is TRBV30; no definite D call. V lost 2 bases and J 5 bases, leaving 18 bases between the germline ends. The CDR3 contains 15 residues. Germline lookup yields CDR1 GTSNPN and CDR2 SVGIG (reference sequence). The CDR3, as DNA: TGTGCCTGGAGTCCCGACGGAGGGAGGTGGACTGAAGCTTTCTTT. Its translation is CAWSPDGGRWTEAFF.